This is a list of T cell receptor beta chains from one sample in a study of blood T cell repertoires in COVID-19. The data were produced by immunoSEQ multiplex PCR, yet TCRdb's version contains in-frame clones alone and is incomplete. The table records roughly 260,000 clones, around nine tenths of them present only once. Sequenced material: peripheral blood. All receptors derive from a man aged 40-50 years who had recovered from COVID-19. Each CDR3 is given with its conserved first and last residue. A D gene is named only where the DNA matches it firmly. The size of a clone is reported for some rows only, either as once, few or many, or as a class for expanded clones.

size: -
D: TRBD2
V: TRBV11-2
J: TRBJ2-3
DNA: TGTGCCAGCAGCCCCGGCCAGCGGGGGGGCGTGACAGATACGCAGTATTTT
CDR3: CASSPGQRGGVTDTQYF

size: -
D: TRBD1
V: TRBV9
J: TRBJ2-7
DNA: TGTGCCAGCAGCGGAAACGGACAGGGTTACGAGCAGTACTTC
CDR3: CASSGNGQGYEQYF

size: -
D: -
V: TRBV27
J: TRBJ1-1
DNA: TGTGCCAGCAGTTTAACTCCTGTGAGCACTGAAGCTTTCTTT
CDR3: CASSLTPVSTEAFF

size: -
D: TRBD2
V: TRBV6-2/TRBV6-3
J: TRBJ2-1
DNA: TGTGCCAGCAGTTACTCCCTCGGGGGGGCAGACAATGAGCAGTTCTTC
CDR3: CASSYSLGGADNEQFF

size: -
D: TRBD1
V: TRBV2
J: TRBJ1-4
DNA: TGTGCCAGCGTTGGGACAGGAAAGAATGAAAAACTGTTTTTT
CDR3: CASVGTGKNEKLFF

size: -
D: -
V: TRBV9
J: TRBJ1-2
DNA: TGTGCCAGCAGCGTGGCCGGAGCAGTTATCTATGGCTACACCTTC
CDR3: CASSVAGAVIYGYTF

size: -
D: TRBD2
V: TRBV7-6
J: TRBJ2-1
DNA: TGTGCCAGCAGCTTGAGGGCGGTTAGCGGGGATTCGCGTATGTACAATGAGCAGTTCTTC
CDR3: CASSLRAVSGDSRMYNEQFF

size: -
D: TRBD2
V: TRBV10-2
J: TRBJ2-1
DNA: TGCGCCAGCAGTGAACTAGCGGGGGGGGGCCACAATGAGCAGTTCTTC
CDR3: CASSELAGGGHNEQFF

size: -
D: TRBD2
V: TRBV7-9
J: TRBJ2-2
DNA: TGTGCCAGCAGCTCCGGACTAGCGGGACCGCCCGGGGAGCTGTTTTTT
CDR3: CASSSGLAGPPGELFF

size: -
D: TRBD2
V: TRBV6-1
J: TRBJ2-1
DNA: TGTGCCAGCAGTGCCTTAGCGGGAGGGCCTTACAATGAGCAGTTCTTC
CDR3: CASSALAGGPYNEQFF

size: -
D: TRBD2
V: TRBV29-1
J: TRBJ2-7
DNA: TGCAGCGTTGGGCGGATCGGGAGGCACTCCTACGAGCAGTACTTC
CDR3: CSVGRIGRHSYEQYF

size: -
D: -
V: TRBV6-2/TRBV6-3
J: TRBJ1-4
DNA: TGTGCCAGCAGTTCCGGCAGGCTCTGGGAAAAACTGTTTTTT
CDR3: CASSSGRLWEKLFF

size: -
D: TRBD2
V: TRBV5-1
J: TRBJ2-1
DNA: TGCGCCAGCAGCTTACCCCTAGCGGGGGGGCCGAGCAATGAGCAGTTCTTC
CDR3: CASSLPLAGGPSNEQFF

size: once
D: -
V: TRBV5-1
J: TRBJ1-1
DNA: TGCGCCAGCAGCTTGATAGTGAACACTGAAGCTTTCTTT
CDR3: CASSLIVNTEAFF

size: -
D: -
V: TRBV7-9
J: TRBJ2-2
DNA: TGTGCCAGCAGCGTGTACTTAACCGGGGAGCTGTTTTTT
CDR3: CASSVYLTGELFF

size: -
D: -
V: TRBV19
J: TRBJ2-1
DNA: TGTGCCAGTAGTATCGGGCTGGGGAGCTCCTACAATGAGCAGTTCTTC
CDR3: CASSIGLGSSYNEQFF

size: -
D: -
V: TRBV2
J: TRBJ2-7
DNA: TGTGCCAGCAGCCCCGGACTTTACGAGCAGTACTTC
CDR3: CASSPGLYEQYF

size: -
D: TRBD2
V: TRBV19
J: TRBJ2-1
DNA: TGTGCCACCACAACACTACGGGCGGGGGGGGGCAATGAGCAGTTCTTC
CDR3: CATTTLRAGGGNEQFF

size: -
D: TRBD2
V: TRBV7-6
J: TRBJ2-1
DNA: TGTGCCAGCAGCTCACCGGGACTAGCGCATATCAATGAGCAGTTCTTC
CDR3: CASSSPGLAHINEQFF

size: -
D: TRBD1
V: TRBV27
J: TRBJ2-3
DNA: TGTGCCAGCAGTTTCGACAGGGGGCGCGGAAATACGCAGTATTTT
CDR3: CASSFDRGRGNTQYF

size: -
D: -
V: TRBV13
J: TRBJ2-5
DNA: TGTGCCAGCAGCTTCGGCGGGGCCGGACAAGAGACCCAGTACTTC
CDR3: CASSFGGAGQETQYF

size: -
D: -
V: TRBV29-1
J: TRBJ1-2
DNA: TGCAGCGTTCGACAGGCCCTCAACTATGGCTACACCTTC
CDR3: CSVRQALNYGYTF

size: -
D: -
V: TRBV5-6
J: TRBJ1-6
DNA: TGTGCCAGCAGCTTGGGCACCGGGACAAAAAACGGTTCACCCCTCCACTTT
CDR3: CASSLGTGTKNGSPLHF

size: -
D: -
V: TRBV29-1
J: TRBJ1-1
DNA: TGCAGCGTTCCGGGAGGTCTTACTCTGGACACTGAAGCTTTCTTT
CDR3: CSVPGGLTLDTEAFF

size: -
D: -
V: TRBV7-2
J: TRBJ1-2
DNA: TGTGCCAGCAGCAATACAGGGTACTATGGCTACACCTTC
CDR3: CASSNTGYYGYTF

size: -
D: TRBD2
V: TRBV5-1
J: TRBJ2-3
DNA: TGCGCCAGCAGCCCGGGACTAGCGGGGGGGGAAGCAGATACGCAGTATTTT
CDR3: CASSPGLAGGEADTQYF